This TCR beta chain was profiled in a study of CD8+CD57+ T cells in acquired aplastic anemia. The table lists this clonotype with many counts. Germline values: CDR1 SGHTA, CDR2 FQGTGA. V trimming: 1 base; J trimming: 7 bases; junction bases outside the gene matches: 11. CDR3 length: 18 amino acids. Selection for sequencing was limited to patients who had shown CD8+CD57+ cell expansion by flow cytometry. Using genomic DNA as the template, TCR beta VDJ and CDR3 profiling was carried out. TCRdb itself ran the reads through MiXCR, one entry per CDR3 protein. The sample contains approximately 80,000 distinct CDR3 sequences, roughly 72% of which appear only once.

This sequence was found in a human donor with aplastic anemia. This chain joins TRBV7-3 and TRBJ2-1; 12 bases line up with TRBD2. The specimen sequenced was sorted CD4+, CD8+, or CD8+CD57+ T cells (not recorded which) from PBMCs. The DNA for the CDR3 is TGTGCCAGCAGCTTAAGCAGCCTAGCGGGAGGGCCCTGGAATGAGCAGTTCTTC. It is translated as CASSLSSLAGGPWNEQFF.